Each of the 4 T cell receptor beta chains below was sequenced from the same sample in a study of T cells after yellow fever vaccination. TCRdb ran MiXCR on the 5' RACE reads and lists one entry per CDR3 protein. The sample records 200,000 to 250,000 distinct CDR3 sequences, 3% to 4% being singletons. Sequencing was performed on CD4+ T cells sorted from PBMCs, taken 10 days after the yellow fever booster vaccination. These receptors all come from a man between 18 and 35 years old who received the YFV17D yellow fever vaccine.

The CDR3 spells CASTPERQSGELFF. In DNA, the CDR3 is TGTGCCAGCACCCCGGAGCGGCAGTCCGGGGAGCTGTTTTTT. This chain links TRBV7-2 with TRBJ2-2; possibly TRBD2 for D (5 bases). V lost 7 bases to trimming and J lost 6 bases, with 15 bases between them. Per the germline V gene, CDR1 is SGHTA and CDR2 is FQGNSA. The CDR3 length is 14 residues.

This clonotype was observed many times. The chain combines TRBV28 with TRBJ1-5; tentative D call: TRBD1 (5 bases). The CDR3 contains 14 residues. Trimming removed 3 bases at V and 6 bases at J, with 12 bases between. Germline-derived CDR1 and CDR2 are MDHEN and SYDVKM. Written as DNA, the CDR3 is TGTGCCAGCAGTTTGCCGCAGGGCGGTCAGCCCCAGCATTTT. Translation gives CASSLPQGGQPQHF.

A few counts support this clonotype. The chain uses TRBV10-3 and TRBJ1-5; D is undetermined. Trimming took off 2 bases at V and 9 bases at J, with 11 bases between the two ends. CDR3 length: 13 residues. CDR1 is ENHRY, CDR2 SYGVKD, per germline. CDR3: CAISETSEGPQHF. The CDR3 nucleotides read TGTGCCATCAGTGAGACCAGCGAGGGGCCCCAGCATTTT.

This clonotype was observed many times. This chain uses TRBV7-3 with TRBJ2-2, with a possible D match to TRBD2 (6 bases). With 8 bases removed from V and 4 bases from J, the gap between germline ends came to 20 bases. The CDR3 runs to 16 residues. Germline V gives CDR1 SGHTA, CDR2 FQGTGA. The CDR3 DNA is TGTGCCAGCGGGAATCGGGGAGGAATGGGCACCGGGGAGCTGTTTTTT. Its protein is CASGNRGGMGTGELFF.